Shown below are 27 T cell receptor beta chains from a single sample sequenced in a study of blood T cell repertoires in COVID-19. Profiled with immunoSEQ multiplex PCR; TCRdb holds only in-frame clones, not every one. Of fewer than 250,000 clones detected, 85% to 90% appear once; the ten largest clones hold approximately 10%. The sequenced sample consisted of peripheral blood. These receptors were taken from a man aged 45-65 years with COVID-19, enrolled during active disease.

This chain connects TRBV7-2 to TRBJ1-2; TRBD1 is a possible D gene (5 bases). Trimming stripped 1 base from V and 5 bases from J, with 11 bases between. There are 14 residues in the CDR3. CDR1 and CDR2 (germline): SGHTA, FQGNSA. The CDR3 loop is CASSLGSGEYGYTF. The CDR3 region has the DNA TGTGCCAGCAGCTTAGGTTCGGGGGAGTATGGCTACACCTTC.

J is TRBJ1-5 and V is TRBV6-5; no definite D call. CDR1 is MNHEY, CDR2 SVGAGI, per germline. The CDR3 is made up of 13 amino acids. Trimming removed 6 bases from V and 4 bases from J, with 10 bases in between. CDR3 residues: CASSYLWNQPQHF. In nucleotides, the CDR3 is TGTGCCAGCAGCTATTTGTGGAATCAGCCCCAGCATTTT.

CDR3 sequence (DNA): TGTGCCAGCAGCGCCGACGTTGGGGGGAAAGGGTCTGGGGCCAACGTCCTGACTTTC. This gives the protein CASSADVGGKGSGANVLTF. The V call is TRBV9, the J call TRBJ2-6, with D perhaps matching TRBD2 (6 bases). V shed 3 bases and J shed 1 base, with 20 bases lying between them. The CDR3 consists of 19 residues. The germline gives CDR1 SGDLS, CDR2 YYNGEE.

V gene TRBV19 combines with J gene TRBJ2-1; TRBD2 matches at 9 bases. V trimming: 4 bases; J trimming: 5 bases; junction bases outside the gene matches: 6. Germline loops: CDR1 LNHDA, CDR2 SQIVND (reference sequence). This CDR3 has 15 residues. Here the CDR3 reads CASSKIAGAHNEQFF. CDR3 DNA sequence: TGTGCCAGTAGTAAAATAGCGGGAGCCCACAATGAGCAGTTCTTC.

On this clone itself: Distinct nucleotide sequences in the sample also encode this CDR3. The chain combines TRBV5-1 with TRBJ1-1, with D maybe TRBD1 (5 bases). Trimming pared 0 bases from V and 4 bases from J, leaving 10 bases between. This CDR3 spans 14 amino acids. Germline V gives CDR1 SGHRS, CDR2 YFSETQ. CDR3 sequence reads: CASSLVGGGTEAFF. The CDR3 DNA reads TGCGCCAGCAGCTTGGTGGGGGGAGGCACTGAAGCTTTCTTT.

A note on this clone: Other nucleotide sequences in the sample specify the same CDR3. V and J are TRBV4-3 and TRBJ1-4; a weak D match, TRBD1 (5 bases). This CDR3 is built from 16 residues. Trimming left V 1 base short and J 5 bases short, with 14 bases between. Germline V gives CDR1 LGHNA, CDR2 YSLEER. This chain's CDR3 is CASSQVGSGDNEKLFF. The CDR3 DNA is TGCGCCAGCAGCCAAGTTGGGTCGGGGGACAATGAAAAACTGTTTTTT.

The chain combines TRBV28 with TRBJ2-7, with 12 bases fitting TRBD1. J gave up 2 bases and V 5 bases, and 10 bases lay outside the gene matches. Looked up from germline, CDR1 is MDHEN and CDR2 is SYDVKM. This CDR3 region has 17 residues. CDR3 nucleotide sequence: TGTGCCAGCAGTATCGGGACAGGGGGCGTCAGCCCCTACGAGCAGTACTTC. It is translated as CASSIGTGGVSPYEQYF. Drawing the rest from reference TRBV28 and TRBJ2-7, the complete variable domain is DVKVTQSSRYLVKRTGEKVFLECVQDMDHENMFWYRQDPGLGLRLIYFSYDVKMKEKGDIPEGYSVSREKKERFSLILESASTNQTSMYLCASSIGTGGVSPYEQYFGPGTRLTVT.

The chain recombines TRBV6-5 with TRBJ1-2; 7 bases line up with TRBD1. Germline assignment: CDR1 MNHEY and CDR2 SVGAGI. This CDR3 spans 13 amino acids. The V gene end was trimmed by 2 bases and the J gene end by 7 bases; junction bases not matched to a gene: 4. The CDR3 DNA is TGTGCCAGCAGTTACGAGGGGGCATCTGGCTACACCTTC. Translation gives CASSYEGASGYTF.

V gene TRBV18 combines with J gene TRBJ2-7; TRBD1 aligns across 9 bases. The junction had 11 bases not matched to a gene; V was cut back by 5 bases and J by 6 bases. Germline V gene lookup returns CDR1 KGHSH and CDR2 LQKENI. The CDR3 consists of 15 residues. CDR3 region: CASSFRTGARVEQYF. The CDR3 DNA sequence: TGTGCCAGCTCATTTCGGACAGGGGCAAGGGTCGAGCAGTACTTC.

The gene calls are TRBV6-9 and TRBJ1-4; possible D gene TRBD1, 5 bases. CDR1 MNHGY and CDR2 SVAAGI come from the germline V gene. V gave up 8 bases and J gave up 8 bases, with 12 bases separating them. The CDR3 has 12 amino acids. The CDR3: CASQRAGEKLFF. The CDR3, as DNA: TGTGCCAGCCAACGAGCAGGGGAAAAACTGTTTTTT.

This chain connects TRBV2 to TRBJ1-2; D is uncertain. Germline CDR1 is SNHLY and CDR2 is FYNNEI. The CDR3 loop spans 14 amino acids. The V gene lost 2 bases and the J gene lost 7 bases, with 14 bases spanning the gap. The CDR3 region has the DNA TGTGCCAGCAGTGAAAGGACTCCCCCGGGTGGCTACACCTTC. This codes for CASSERTPPGGYTF.

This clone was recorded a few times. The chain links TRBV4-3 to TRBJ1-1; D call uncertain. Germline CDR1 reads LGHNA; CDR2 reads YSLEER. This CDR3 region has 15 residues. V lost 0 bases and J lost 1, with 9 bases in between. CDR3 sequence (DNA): TGCGCCAGCAGCCAAGATTTAGCGAGGAACACTGAAGCTTTCTTT. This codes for CASSQDLARNTEAFF.

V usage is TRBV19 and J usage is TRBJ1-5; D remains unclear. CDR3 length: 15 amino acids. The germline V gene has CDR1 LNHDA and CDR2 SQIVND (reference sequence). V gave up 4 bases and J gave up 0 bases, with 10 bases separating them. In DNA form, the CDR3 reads TGTGCCAGTAGTAGAACAGCTTATAGCAATCAGCCCCAGCATTTT. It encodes CASSRTAYSNQPQHF.

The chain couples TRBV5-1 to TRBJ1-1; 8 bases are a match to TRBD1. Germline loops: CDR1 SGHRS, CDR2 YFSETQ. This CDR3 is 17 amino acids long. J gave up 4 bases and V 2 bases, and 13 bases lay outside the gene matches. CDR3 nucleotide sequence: TGCGCCAGCAGCTTACAATCGACAGGGGTGGCCCCCACTGAAGCTTTCTTT. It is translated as CASSLQSTGVAPTEAFF.

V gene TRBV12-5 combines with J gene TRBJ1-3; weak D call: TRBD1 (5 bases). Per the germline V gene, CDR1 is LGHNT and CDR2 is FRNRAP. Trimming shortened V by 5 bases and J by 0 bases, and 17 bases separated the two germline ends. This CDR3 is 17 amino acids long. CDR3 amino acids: CASGPTAVRDSGNTIYF. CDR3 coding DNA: TGTGCTAGTGGTCCGACCGCAGTCAGGGACTCTGGAAACACCATATATTTT.

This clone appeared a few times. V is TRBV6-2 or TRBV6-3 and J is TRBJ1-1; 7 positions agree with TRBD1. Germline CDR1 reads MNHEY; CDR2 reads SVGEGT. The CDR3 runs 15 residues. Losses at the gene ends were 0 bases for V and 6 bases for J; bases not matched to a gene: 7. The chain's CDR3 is CASSYSIEGAAEAFF. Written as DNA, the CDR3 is TGTGCCAGCAGTTACTCGATAGAGGGGGCCGCTGAAGCTTTCTTT.

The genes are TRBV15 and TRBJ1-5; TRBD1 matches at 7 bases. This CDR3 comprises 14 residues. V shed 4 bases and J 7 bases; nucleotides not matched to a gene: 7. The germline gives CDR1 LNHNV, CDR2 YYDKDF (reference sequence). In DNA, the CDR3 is TGTGCCACCAGCATGACAGGGATGGAGCAGCCCCAGCATTTT. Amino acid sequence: CATSMTGMEQPQHF.

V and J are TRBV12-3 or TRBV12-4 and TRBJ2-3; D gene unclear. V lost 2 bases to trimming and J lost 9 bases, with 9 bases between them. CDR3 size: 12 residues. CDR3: CASSLSVRTQYF. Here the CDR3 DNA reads TGTGCCAGCAGTTTATCCGTACGGACGCAGTATTTT.

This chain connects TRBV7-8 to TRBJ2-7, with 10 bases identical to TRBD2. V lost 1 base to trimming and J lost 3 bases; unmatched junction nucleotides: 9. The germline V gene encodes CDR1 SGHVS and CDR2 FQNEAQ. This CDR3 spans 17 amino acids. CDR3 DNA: TGTGCCAGCAGCTTAGAGTCGGGACTAGCGATGATCTACGAGCAGTACTTC. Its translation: CASSLESGLAMIYEQYF.

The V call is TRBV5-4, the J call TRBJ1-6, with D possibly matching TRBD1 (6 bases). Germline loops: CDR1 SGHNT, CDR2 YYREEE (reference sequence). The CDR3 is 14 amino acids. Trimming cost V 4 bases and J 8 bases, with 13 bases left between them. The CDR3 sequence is CASSLGAFDSPLHF. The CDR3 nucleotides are TGTGCCAGCAGCCTGGGGGCCTTTGATTCACCCCTCCACTTT.

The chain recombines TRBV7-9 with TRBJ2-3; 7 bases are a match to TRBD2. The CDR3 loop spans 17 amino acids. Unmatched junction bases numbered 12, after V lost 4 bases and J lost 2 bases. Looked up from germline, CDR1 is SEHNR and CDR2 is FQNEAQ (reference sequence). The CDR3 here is CASSSTPWGGITDTQYF. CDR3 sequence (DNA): TGTGCCAGCAGCTCCACCCCCTGGGGAGGGATCACAGATACGCAGTATTTT.

This CDR3 reads CASRTYTASGNTIYF. In DNA form, the CDR3 reads TGTGCCAGCAGGACATACACGGCATCCGGAAACACCATATATTTT. The chain joins TRBV28 to TRBJ1-3; D remains ambiguous. Trimming left V 6 bases short and J 4 bases short, with 16 bases between. CDR1 MDHEN and CDR2 SYDVKM come from the germline V gene. This CDR3 is 15 amino acids long.

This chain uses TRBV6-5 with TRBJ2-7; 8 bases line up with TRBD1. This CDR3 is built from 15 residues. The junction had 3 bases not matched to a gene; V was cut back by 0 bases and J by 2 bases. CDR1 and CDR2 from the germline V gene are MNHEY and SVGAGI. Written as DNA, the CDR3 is TGTGCCAGCAGTTACTCAGCAGGGGGCCCCTACGAGCAGTACTTC. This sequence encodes CASSYSAGGPYEQYF.

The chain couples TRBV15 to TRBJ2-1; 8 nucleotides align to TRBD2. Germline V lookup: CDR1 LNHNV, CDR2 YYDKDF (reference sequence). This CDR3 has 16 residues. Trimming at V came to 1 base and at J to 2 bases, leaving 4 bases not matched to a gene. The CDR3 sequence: CATSRATSATYNEQFF. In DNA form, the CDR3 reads TGTGCCACCAGCAGAGCGACTAGCGCCACCTACAATGAGCAGTTCTTC.

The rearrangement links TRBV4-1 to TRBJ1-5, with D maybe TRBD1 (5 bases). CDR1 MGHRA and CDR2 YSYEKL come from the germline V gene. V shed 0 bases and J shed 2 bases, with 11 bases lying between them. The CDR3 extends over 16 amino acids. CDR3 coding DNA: TGCGCCAGCAGCCAAGATGGGGGAGGTCGCAATCAGCCCCAGCATTTT. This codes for CASSQDGGGRNQPQHF.

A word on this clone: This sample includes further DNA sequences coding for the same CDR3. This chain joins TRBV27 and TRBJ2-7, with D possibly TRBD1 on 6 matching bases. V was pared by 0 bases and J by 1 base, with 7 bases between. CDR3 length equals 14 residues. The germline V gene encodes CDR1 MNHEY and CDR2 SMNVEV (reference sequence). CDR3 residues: CASSLSGQSYEQYF. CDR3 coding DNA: TGTGCCAGCAGTTTATCGGGACAATCCTACGAGCAGTACTTC.

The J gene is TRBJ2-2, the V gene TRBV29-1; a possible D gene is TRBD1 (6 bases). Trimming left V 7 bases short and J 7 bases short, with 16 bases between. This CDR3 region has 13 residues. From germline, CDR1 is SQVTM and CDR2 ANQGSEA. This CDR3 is CSDGTKLGGELFF. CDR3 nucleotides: TGCAGCGACGGGACAAAGCTCGGCGGGGAGCTGTTTTTT.